A selection of T cell receptor beta chains follows, all from one sample in a study of post-analysis software for immune sequencing data. Via MiXCR, TCRdb re-called the PCR reads, giving one row per CDR3 protein. The table records around 400,000 distinct CDR3 sequences, roughly 36% of them present only once. Sequenced sample: blood. The receptors were gathered from a girl between 10 and 17 years old with multiple sclerosis. Each CDR3 is given with its conserved first and last residue. The order of the fields is V gene, J gene, clone size, D gene, CDR3 protein, CDR3 DNA. D genes are given only for firm matches. Part of the rows lack a size; the others show once, few, many or a class for expanded clones.

>TRBV3-1|TRBJ1-4|.|.
CASSRLRSFNEKLFF
TGTGCCAGCAGCCGCCTCAGGTCGTTCAATGAAAAACTGTTTTTT
>TRBV9|TRBJ1-5|.|TRBD1
CASSKTGNDGNQPQHF
TGTGCCAGCAGCAAGACAGGGAATGACGGCAATCAGCCCCAGCATTTT
>TRBV5-1|TRBJ1-1|.|.
CASSLGEWEVTEAFF
TGCGCCAGCAGCTTGGGCGAATGGGAGGTAACTGAAGCTTTCTTT
>TRBV2|TRBJ2-2|.|.
CASESADTSGELFF
TGTGCCAGCGAGTCCGCGGACACATCCGGGGAGCTGTTTTTT
>TRBV20-1|TRBJ2-1|few|.
CSALPSNNEQFF
TGCAGTGCCCTCCCCTCCAACAATGAGCAGTTCTTC
>TRBV7-9|TRBJ1-4|few|.
CASSPLTEHEKLFF
TGTGCCAGCAGCCCCCTGACCGAGCATGAAAAACTGTTTTTT
>TRBV2|TRBJ2-4|few|.
CASSDGGHRIAKNIQYF
TGTGCCAGCAGTGACGGGGGACACAGGATAGCCAAAAACATTCAGTACTTC
>TRBV12-3/TRBV12-4|TRBJ2-7|.|TRBD2
CASRSGTSYNEQYF
TGTGCCAGCAGAAGCGGGACTAGTTATAATGAGCAGTACTTC
>TRBV12-3/TRBV12-4|TRBJ1-2|.|.
CASSYRRQRGPNYGYTF
TGTGCCAGCAGCTACCGCCGACAGAGGGGACCTAACTATGGCTACACCTTC
>TRBV5-1|TRBJ2-7|.|.
CASSSTPSYEQYF
TGCGCCAGCAGCTCGACCCCTTCCTACGAGCAGTACTTC
>TRBV7-6|TRBJ2-5|few|.
CASSLVRATQETQYF
TGTGCCAGCAGCTTAGTACGGGCGACACAAGAGACCCAGTACTTC
>TRBV10-3|TRBJ1-2|.|TRBD1
CAISGDRTYGYTF
TGTGCCATCAGTGGGGACAGGACCTATGGCTACACCTTC
>TRBV13|TRBJ2-3|.|.
CASSPRQLTDTQYF
TGTGCCAGCAGCCCCCGACAGCTCACAGATACGCAGTATTTT
>TRBV20-1|TRBJ1-1|few|.
CTWPGGNQMNTEAFF
TGCACTTGGCCCGGGGGGAACCAGATGAACACTGAAGCTTTCTTT
>TRBV5-1|TRBJ2-5|.|.
CASSLVYGAGPQETQYF
TGCGCCAGCAGCTTGGTCTACGGGGCAGGGCCTCAAGAGACCCAGTACTTC
>TRBV6-6|TRBJ2-7|many|TRBD1
CASSYFQGAEQYF
TGTGCCAGCAGTTACTTCCAGGGGGCCGAGCAGTACTTC
>TRBV12-3/TRBV12-4|TRBJ2-7|few|TRBD1
CASSLRDSSSYEQYF
TGTGCCAGCAGTTTGAGGGACAGCAGCTCCTACGAGCAGTACTTC
>TRBV28|TRBJ2-3|few|TRBD1
CASSRDSRSLFTDTQYF
TGTGCCAGCAGCCGGGACAGCCGATCTCTATTCACAGATACGCAGTATTTT
>TRBV5-1|TRBJ2-3|.|TRBD2
CASSSATGGGTDTQYF
TGCGCCAGCAGCTCAGCTACCGGGGGGGGCACAGATACGCAGTATTTT
>TRBV7-8|TRBJ2-5|.|TRBD2
CASSLMGLAGRRETQYF
TGTGCCAGCAGCTTAATGGGACTAGCGGGGAGGAGAGAGACCCAGTACTTC
>TRBV5-1|TRBJ2-7|few|TRBD1
CASSFRQGPSEQYF
TGCGCCAGCAGCTTCCGACAGGGTCCCTCCGAGCAGTACTTC
>TRBV5-1|TRBJ1-4|.|.
CASSLGFLAEKLFF
TGCGCCAGCAGCTTGGGTTTTCTCGCTGAAAAACTGTTTTTT
>TRBV12-3/TRBV12-4|TRBJ2-5|few|.
CASRDSGTLQETQYF
TGTGCCAGCAGGGATAGCGGAACCTTACAAGAGACCCAGTACTTC
>TRBV6-5|TRBJ1-2|.|TRBD1
CTSRDRGLPPYGYTF
TGTACCAGCAGGGACAGGGGGCTCCCTCCCTATGGCTACACCTTC
>TRBV7-6|TRBJ1-1|few|.
CASSLGTKAFF
TGTGCCAGCAGCCTCGGGACGAAAGCTTTCTTT
>TRBV28|TRBJ1-1|.|.
CASSPDGTANAEAFF
TGTGCCAGCAGTCCAGACGGAACAGCGAACGCTGAAGCTTTCTTT
>TRBV19|TRBJ2-1|.|.
CASSERNFYNEQFF
TGTGCCAGTAGTGAAAGGAATTTTTACAATGAGCAGTTCTTC
>TRBV7-2|TRBJ2-7|.|.
CASSLSNAGQLVYEQYF
TGTGCCAGCAGCTTAAGTAATGCGGGACAGTTGGTTTACGAGCAGTACTTC